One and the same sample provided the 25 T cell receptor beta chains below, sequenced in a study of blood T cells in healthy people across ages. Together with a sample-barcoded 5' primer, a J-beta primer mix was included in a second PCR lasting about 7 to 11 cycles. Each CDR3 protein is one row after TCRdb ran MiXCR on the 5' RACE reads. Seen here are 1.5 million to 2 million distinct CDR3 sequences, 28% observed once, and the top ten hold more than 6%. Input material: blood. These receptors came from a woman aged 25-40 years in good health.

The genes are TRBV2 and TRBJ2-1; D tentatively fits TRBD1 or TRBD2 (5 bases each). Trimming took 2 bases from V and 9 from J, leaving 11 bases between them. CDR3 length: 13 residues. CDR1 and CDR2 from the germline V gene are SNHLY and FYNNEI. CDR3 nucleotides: TGTGCCAGCAGTGAAAGGCAGGGACCTGAGCAGTTCTTC. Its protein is CASSERQGPEQFF.

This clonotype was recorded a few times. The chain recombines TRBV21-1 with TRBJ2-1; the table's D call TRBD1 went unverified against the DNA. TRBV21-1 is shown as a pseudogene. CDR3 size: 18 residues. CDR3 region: CASSIGQGRETGYNEQFF. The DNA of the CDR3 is TGTGCCAGCAGCATAGGACAGGGGCGGGAGACAGGGTACAATGAGCAGTTCTTC.

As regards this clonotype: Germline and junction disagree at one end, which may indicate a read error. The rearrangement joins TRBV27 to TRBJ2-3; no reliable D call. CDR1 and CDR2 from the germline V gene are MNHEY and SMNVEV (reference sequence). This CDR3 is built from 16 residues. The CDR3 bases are TGTGCCAGCAGTTTATCCCTCGGCCAGCATGGAGATACTCAGTATTTT. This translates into CASSLSLGQHGDTQYF.

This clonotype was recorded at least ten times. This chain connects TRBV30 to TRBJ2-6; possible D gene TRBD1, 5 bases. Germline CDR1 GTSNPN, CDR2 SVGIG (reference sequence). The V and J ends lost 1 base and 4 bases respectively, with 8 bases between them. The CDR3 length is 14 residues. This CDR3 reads CAWSAGLGANVLTF. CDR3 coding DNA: TGTGCCTGGAGTGCAGGGCTCGGGGCCAACGTCCTGACTTTC.

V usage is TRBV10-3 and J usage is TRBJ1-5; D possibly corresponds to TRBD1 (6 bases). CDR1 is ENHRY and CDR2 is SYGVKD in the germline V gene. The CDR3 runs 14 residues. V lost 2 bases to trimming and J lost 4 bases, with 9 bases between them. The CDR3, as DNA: TGTGCCATCAGTGAGGGGGACACTAATCAGCCCCAGCATTTT. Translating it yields CAISEGDTNQPQHF.

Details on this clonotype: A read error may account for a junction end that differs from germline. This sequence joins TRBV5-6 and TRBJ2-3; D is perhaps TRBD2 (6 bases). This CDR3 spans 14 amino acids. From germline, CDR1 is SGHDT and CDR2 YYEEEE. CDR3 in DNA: TGTGCCAGCAGCTCTGCTAGCGACACAGATATGCAGTATTTT. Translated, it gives CASSSASDTDMQYF.

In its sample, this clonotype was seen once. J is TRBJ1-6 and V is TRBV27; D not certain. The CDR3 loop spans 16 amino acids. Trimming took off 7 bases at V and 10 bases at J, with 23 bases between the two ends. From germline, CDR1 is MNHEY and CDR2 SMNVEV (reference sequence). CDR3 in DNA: TGTGCCAGCAACACCCCTCCGGGATACCTTAGATCACCCCTCCACTTT. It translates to CASNTPPGYLRSPLHF.

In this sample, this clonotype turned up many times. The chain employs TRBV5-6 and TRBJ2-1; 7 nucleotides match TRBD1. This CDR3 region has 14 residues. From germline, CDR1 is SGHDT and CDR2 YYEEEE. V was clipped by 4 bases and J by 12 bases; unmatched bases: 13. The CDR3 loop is CASSVGQPGEGQFF. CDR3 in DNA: TGTGCCAGCAGCGTGGGACAGCCGGGCGAAGGGCAGTTCTTC.

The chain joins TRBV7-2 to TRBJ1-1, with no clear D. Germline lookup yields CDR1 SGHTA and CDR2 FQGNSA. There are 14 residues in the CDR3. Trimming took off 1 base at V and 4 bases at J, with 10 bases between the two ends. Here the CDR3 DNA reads TGTGCCAGCAGCTTAGGGGCTTCAAGCACTGAAGCTTTCTTT. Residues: CASSLGASSTEAFF.

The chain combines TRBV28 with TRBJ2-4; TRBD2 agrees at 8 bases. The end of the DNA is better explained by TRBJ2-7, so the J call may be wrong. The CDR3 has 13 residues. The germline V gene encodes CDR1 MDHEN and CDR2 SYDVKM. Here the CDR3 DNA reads TGTGCCAGCAGGGGACTAGTTGGCTACGAGCAGTACTTC. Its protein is CASRGLVGYEQYF.

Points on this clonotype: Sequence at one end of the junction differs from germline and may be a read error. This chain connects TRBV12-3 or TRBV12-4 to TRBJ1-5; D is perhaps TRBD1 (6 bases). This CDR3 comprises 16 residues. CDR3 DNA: TGTGCCAGCAGTTTAAATGGCCAGGGGTCCAATCAGCCCCGGCATTTT. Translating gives CASSLNGQGSNQPRHF.

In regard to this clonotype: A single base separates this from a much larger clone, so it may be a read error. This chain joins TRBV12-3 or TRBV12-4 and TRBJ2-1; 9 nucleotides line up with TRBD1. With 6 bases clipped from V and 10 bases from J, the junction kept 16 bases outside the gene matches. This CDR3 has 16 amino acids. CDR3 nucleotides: TGTGCCAGCAGCCCCGCCCCCCGGACAGGGGCCTACGAGCAGTTCTTC. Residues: CASSPAPRTGAYEQFF.

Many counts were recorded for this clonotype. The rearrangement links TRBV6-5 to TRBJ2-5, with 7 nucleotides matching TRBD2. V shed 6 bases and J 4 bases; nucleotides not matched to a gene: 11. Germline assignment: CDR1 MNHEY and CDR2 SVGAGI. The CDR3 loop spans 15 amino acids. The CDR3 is CASRRPAGSGETQYF. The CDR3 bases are TGTGCCAGCAGGAGACCAGCGGGGAGCGGAGAGACCCAGTACTTC.

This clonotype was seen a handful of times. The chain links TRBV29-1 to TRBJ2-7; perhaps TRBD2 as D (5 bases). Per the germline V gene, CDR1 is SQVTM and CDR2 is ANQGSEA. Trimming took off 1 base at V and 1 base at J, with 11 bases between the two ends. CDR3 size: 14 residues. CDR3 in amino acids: CSVEGGRGSYEQYF. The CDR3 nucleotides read TGCAGCGTTGAAGGAGGTCGGGGTTCCTACGAGCAGTACTTC.

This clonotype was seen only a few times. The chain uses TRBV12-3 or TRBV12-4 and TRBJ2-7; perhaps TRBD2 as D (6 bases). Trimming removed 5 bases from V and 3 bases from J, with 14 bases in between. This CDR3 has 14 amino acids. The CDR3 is CASSPSPSVYEQYF. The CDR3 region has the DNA TGTGCCAGCAGTCCCTCCCCTAGCGTCTACGAGCAGTACTTC.

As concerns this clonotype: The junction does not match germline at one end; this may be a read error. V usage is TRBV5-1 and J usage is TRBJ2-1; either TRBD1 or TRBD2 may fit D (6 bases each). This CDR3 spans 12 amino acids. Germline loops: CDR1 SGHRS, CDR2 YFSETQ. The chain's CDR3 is CPSSWGANEQFF. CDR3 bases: TGCCCCAGCAGCTGGGGGGCCAATGAGCAGTTCTTC. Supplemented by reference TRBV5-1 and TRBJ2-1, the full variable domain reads KAGVTQTPRYLIKTRGQQVTLSCSPISGHRSVSWYQQTPGQGLQFLFEYFSETQRNKGNFPGRFSGRQFSNSRSEMNVSTLELGDSALYLCPSSWGANEQFFGPGTRLTVL.

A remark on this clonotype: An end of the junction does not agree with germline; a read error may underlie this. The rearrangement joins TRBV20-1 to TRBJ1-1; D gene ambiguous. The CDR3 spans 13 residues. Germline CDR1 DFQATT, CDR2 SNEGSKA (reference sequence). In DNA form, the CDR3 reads TGCAGTGCTAGAACATCCAGAAACACTGGAGCTTTCTTT. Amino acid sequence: CSARTSRNTGAFF.

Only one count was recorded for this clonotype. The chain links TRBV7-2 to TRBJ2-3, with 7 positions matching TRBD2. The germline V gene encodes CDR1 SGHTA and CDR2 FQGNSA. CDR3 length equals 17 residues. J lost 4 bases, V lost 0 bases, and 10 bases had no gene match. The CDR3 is CASSLAVSSGVADTQYF. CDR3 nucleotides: TGTGCCAGCAGCTTAGCTGTTTCTAGCGGAGTCGCAGATACGCAGTATTTT.

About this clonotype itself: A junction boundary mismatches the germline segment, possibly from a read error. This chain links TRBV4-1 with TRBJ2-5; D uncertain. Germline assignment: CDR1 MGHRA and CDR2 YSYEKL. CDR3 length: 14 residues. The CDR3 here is CACSPGQGRETQYF. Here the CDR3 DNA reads TGCGCCTGCAGCCCCGGCCAAGGACGAGAGACCCAGTACTTC.

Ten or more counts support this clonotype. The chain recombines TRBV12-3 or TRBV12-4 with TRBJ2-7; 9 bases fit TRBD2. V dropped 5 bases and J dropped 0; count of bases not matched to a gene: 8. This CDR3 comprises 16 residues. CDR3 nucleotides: TGTGCCAGCAGTCCCGGAGCGGGGGGAGGCTCCTACGAGCAGTACTTC. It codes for CASSPGAGGGSYEQYF.

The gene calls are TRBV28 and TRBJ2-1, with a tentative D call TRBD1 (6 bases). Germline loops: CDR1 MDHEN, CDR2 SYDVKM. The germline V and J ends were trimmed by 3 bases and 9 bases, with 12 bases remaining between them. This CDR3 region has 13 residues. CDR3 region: CASSFNRESEQFF. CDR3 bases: TGTGCCAGCAGTTTTAACAGGGAGAGTGAGCAGTTCTTC.

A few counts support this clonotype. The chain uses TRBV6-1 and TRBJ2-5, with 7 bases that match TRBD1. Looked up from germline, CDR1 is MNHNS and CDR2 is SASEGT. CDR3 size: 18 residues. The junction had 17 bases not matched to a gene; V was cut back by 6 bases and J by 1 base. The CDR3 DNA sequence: TGTGCCAGCAGGCCGGGACAGAGCATTTGGCAGATCCAAGAGACCCAGTACTTC. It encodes CASRPGQSIWQIQETQYF.

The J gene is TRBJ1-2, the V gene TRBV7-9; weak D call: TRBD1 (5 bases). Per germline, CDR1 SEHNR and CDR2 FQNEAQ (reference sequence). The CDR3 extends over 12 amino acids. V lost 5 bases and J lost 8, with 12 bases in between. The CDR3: CASSPAQGGYTF. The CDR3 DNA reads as TGTGCCAGCAGCCCCGCTCAGGGAGGCTACACCTTC.

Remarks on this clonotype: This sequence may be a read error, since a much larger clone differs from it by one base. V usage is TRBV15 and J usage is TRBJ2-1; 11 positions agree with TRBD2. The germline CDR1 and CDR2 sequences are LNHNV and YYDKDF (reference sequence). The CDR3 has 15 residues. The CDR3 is CTTSLLAGVANEQFF. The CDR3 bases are TGTACCACCAGCTTACTAGCGGGAGTAGCAAATGAGCAGTTCTTC.

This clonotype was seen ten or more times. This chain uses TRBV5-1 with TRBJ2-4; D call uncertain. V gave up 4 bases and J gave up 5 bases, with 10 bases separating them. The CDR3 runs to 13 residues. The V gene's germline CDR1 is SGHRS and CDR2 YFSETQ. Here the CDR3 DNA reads TGCGCCAGCAGCCCTCGGACGGAAAACATTCAGTACTTC. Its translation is CASSPRTENIQYF.